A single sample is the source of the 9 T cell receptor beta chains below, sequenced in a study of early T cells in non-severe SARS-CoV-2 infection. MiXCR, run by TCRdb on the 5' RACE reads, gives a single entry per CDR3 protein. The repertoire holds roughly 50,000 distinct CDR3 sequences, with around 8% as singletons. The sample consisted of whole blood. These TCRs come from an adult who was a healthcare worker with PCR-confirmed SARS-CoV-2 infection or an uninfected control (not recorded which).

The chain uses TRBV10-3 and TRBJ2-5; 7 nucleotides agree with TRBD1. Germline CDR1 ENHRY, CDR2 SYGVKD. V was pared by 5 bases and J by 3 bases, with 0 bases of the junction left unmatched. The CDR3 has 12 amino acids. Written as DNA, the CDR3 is TGTGCCATCAGTACAGGGGAAGAGACCCAGTACTTC. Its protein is CAISTGEETQYF.

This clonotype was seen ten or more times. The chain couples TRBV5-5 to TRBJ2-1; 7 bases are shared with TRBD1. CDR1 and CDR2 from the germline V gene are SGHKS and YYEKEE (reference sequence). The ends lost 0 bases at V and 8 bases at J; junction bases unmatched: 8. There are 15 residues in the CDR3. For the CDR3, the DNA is TGTGCCAGCAGCTTGGTCGTAGGGACAGCCCATGAGCAGTTCTTC. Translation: CASSLVVGTAHEQFF.

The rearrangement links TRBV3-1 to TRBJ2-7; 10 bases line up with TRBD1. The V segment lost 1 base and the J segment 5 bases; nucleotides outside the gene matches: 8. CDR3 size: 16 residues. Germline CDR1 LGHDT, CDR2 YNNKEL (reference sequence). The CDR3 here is CASSQVGGQGSHEQYF. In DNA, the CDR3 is TGTGCCAGCAGCCAAGTCGGGGGACAGGGGTCCCACGAGCAGTACTTC.

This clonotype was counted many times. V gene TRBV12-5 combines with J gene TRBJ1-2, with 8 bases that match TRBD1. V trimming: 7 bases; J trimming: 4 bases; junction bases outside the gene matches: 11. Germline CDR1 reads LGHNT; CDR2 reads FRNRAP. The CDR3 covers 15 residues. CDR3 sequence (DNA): TGTGCTAGTGTGGGGGCAGGGGGCTCTTTCTATGGCTACACCTTC. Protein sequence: CASVGAGGSFYGYTF. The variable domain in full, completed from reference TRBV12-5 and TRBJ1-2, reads DARVTQTPRHKVTEMGQEVTMRCQPILGHNTVFWYRQTMMQGLELLAYFRNRAPLDDSGMPKDRFSAEMPDATLATLKIQPSEPRDSAVYFCASVGAGGSFYGYTFGSGTRLTVV.

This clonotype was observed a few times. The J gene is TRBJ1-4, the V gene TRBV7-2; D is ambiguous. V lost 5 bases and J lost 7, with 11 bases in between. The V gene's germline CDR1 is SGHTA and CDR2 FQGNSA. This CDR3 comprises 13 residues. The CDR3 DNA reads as TGTGCCAGCAGCCCGCCGGGGAGTGAAAAACTGTTTTTT. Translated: CASSPPGSEKLFF. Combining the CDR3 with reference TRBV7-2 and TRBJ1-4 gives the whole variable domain GAGVSQSPSNKVTEKGKDVELRCDPISGHTALYWYRQSLGQGLEFLIYFQGNSAPDKSGLPSDRFSAERTGGSVSTLTIQRTQQEDSAVYLCASSPPGSEKLFFGSGTQLSVL.

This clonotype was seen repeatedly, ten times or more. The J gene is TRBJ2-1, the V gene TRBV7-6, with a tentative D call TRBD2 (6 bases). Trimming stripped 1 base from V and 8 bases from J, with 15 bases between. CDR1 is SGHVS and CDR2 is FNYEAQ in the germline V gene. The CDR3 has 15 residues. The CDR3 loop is CASSLDSGPGDEQFF. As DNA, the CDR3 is TGTGCCAGCAGCTTAGATAGCGGACCAGGCGATGAGCAGTTCTTC.

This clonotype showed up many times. This CDR3 is CASSQDGAAGANVLTF. In nucleotides, the CDR3 is TGTGCCAGCAGCCAAGATGGGGCAGCAGGGGCCAACGTCCTGACTTTC. The chain has TRBV4-2 and TRBJ2-6, with D possibly being TRBD1 (5 bases). V shed 0 bases and J shed 4 bases, with 10 bases lying between them. The CDR3 contains 16 residues. The germline V gene encodes CDR1 LGHNA and CDR2 YNFKEQ.

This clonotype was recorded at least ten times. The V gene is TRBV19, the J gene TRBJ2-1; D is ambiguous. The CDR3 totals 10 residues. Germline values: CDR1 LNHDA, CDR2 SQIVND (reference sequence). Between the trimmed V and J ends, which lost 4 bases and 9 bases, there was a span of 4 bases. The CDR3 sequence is CASSNGEQFF. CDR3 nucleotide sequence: TGTGCCAGTAGTAACGGTGAGCAGTTCTTC.

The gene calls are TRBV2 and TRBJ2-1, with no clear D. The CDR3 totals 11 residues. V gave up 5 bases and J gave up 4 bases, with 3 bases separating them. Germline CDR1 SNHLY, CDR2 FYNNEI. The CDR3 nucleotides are TGTGCCAGCAGTATTTACAATGAGCAGTTCTTC. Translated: CASSIYNEQFF.